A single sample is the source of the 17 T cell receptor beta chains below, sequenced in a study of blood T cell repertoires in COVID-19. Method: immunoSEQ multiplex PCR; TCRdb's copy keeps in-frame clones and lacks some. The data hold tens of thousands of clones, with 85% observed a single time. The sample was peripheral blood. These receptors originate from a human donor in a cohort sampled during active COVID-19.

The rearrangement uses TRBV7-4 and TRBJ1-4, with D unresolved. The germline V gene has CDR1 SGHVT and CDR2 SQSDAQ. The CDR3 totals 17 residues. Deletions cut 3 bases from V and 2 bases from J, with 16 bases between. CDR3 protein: CASSFHPHSPTNEKLFF. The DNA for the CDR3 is TGTGCCAGCAGCTTTCACCCCCACAGTCCTACTAATGAAAAACTGTTTTTT. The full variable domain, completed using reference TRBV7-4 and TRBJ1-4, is GAGVSQSPRYKVAKRGRDVALRCDSISGHVTLYWYRQTLGQGSEVLTYSQSDAQRDKSGRPSGRFSAERPERSVSTLKIQRTEQGDSAVYLCASSFHPHSPTNEKLFFGSGTQLSVL.

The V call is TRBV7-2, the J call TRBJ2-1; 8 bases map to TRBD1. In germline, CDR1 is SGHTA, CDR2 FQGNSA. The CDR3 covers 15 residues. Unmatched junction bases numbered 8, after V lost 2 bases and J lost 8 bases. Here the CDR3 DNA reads TGTGCCAGCAGCTTACTAGGACAGGGCGTCGATGAGCAGTTCTTC. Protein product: CASSLLGQGVDEQFF.

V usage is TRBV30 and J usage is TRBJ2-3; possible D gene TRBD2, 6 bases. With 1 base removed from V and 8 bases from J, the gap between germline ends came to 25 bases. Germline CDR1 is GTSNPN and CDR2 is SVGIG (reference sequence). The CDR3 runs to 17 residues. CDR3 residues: CAWSGVAADPGRSTQYF. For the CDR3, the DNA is TGTGCCTGGAGTGGAGTAGCGGCCGACCCTGGGCGGAGTACGCAGTATTTT. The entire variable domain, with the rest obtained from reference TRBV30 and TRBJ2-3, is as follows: SQTIHQWPATLVQPVGSPLSLECTVEGTSNPNLYWYRQAAGRGLQLLFYSVGIGQISSEVPQNLSASRPQDRQFILSSKKLLLSDSGFYLCAWSGVAADPGRSTQYFGPGTRLTVL.

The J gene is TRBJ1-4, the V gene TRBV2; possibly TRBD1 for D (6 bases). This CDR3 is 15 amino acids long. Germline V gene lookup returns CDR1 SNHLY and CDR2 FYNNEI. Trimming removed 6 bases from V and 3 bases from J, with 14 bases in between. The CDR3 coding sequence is TGTGCCAGCAGCCGATATCAGGGGTCTAATGAAAAACTGTTTTTT. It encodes CASSRYQGSNEKLFF.

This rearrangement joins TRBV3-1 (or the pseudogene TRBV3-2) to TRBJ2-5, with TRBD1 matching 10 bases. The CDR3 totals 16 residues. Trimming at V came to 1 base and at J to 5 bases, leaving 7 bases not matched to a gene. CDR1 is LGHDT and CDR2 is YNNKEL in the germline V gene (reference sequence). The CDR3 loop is CASSQAGTGDRETQYF. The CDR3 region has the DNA TGTGCCAGCAGCCAAGCCGGGACAGGGGATCGGGAGACCCAGTACTTC.

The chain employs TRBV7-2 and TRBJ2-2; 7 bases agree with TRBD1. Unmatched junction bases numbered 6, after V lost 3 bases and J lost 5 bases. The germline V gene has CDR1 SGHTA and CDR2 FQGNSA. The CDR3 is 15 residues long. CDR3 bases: TGTGCCAGCAGCTTCGGACAGGCTTCGACCGGGGAGCTGTTTTTT. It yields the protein CASSFGQASTGELFF.

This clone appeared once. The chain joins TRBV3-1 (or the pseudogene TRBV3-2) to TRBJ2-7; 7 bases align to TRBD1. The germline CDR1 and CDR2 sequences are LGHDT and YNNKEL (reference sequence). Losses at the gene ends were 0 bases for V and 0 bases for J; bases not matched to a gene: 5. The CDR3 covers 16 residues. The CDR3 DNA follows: TGTGCCAGCAGCCAAGATAAGGGGGCCGTCTCCTACGAGCAGTACTTC. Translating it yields CASSQDKGAVSYEQYF.

DNA of the CDR3: TGTGCCAGCAGCCGGAGAGCGGGAGGCGCCTACGAGCAGTACTTC. Amino acid sequence: CASSRRAGGAYEQYF. This chain connects TRBV7-9 to TRBJ2-7; 9 bases are a match to TRBD2. The CDR3 contains 15 residues. V shed 5 bases and J 2 bases; nucleotides not matched to a gene: 7. The V gene's germline CDR1 is SEHNR and CDR2 FQNEAQ (reference sequence).

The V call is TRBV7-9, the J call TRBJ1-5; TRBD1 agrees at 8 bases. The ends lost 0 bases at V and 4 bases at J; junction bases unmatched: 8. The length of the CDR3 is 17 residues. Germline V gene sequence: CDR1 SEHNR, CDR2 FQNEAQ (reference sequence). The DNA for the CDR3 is TGTGCCAGCAGCTTAGCGAATTCCGGGACAGGTAATCAGCCCCAGCATTTT. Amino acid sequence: CASSLANSGTGNQPQHF.

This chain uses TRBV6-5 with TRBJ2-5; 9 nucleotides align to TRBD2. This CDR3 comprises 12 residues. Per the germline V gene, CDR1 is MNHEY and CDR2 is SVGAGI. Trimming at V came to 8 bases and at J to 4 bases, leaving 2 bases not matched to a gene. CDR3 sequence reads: CASGLARETQYF. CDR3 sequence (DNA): TGTGCCAGCGGACTAGCGAGAGAGACCCAGTACTTC.

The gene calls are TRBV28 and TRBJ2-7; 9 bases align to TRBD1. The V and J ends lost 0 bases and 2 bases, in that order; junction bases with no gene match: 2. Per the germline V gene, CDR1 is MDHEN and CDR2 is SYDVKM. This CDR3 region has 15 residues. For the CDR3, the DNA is TGTGCCAGCAGTTTATGGACAGGGGGAACCTACGAGCAGTACTTC. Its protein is CASSLWTGGTYEQYF.

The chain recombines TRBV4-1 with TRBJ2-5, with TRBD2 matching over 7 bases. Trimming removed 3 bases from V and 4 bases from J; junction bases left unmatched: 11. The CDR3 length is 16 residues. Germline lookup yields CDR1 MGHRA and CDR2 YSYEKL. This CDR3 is CASSHRVGRTGETQYF. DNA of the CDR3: TGCGCCAGCAGCCACAGGGTCGGGAGGACCGGAGAGACCCAGTACTTC.

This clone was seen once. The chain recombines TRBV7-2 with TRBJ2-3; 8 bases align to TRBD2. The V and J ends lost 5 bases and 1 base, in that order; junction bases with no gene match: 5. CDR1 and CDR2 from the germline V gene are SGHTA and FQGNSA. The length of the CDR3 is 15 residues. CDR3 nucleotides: TGTGCCAGCAGCCCCGGGACTAGTGGCACAGATACGCAGTATTTT. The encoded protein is CASSPGTSGTDTQYF. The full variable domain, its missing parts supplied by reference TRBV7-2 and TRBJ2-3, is GAGVSQSPSNKVTEKGKDVELRCDPISGHTALYWYRQSLGQGLEFLIYFQGNSAPDKSGLPSDRFSAERTGGSVSTLTIQRTQQEDSAVYLCASSPGTSGTDTQYFGPGTRLTVL.

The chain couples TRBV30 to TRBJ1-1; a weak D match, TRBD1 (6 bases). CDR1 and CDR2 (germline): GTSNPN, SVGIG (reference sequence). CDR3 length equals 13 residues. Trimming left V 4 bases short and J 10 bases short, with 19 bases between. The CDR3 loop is CAWKRYRAPSAFF. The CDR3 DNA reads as TGTGCCTGGAAAAGGTACAGGGCTCCCTCAGCTTTCTTT. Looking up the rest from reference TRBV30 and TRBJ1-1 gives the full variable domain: SQTIHQWPATLVQPVGSPLSLECTVEGTSNPNLYWYRQAAGRGLQLLFYSVGIGQISSEVPQNLSASRPQDRQFILSSKKLLLSDSGFYLCAWKRYRAPSAFFGQGTRLTVV.

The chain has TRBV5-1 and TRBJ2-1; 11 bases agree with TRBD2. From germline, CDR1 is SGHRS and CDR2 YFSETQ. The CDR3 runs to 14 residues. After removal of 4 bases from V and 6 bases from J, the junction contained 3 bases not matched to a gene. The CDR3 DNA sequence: TGCGCCAGCAGCATTAGCGGGAGGGTCAATGAGCAGTTCTTC. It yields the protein CASSISGRVNEQFF.

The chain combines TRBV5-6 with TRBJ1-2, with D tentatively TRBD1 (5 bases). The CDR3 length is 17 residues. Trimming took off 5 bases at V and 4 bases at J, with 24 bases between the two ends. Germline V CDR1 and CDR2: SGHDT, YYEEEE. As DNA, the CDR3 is TGTGCCAGCAGTTCCGGAGGGGTACTGATCCTTATCTATGGCTACACCTTC. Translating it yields CASSSGGVLILIYGYTF. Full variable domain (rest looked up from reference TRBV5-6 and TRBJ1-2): DAGVTQSPTHLIKTRGQQVTLRCSPKSGHDTVSWYQQALGQGPQFIFQYYEEEERQRGNFPDRFSGHQFPNYSSELNVNALLLGDSALYLCASSSGGVLILIYGYTFGSGTRLTVV.

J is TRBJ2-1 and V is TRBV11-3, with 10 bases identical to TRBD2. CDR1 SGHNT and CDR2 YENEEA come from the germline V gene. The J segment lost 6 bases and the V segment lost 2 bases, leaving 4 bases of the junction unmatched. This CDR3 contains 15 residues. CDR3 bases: TGTGCCAGCAGCTTATCAGGACTAGCGGCCAATGAGCAGTTCTTC. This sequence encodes CASSLSGLAANEQFF.